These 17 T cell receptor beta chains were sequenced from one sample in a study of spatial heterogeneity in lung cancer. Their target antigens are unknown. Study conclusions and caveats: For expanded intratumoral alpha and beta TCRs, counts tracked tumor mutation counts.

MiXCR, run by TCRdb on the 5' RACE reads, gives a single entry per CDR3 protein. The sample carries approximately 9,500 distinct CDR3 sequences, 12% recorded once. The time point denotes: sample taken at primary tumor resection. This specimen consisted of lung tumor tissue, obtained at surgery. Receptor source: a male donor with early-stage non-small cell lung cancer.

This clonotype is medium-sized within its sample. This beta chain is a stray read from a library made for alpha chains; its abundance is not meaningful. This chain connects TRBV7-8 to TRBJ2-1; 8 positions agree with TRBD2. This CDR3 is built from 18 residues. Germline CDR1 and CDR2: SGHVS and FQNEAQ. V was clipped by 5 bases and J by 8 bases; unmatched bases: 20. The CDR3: CASSLTRAGVAGIDEQFF. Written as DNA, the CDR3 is TGTGCCAGCAGCCTCACCCGAGCCGGGGTAGCGGGAATCGATGAGCAGTTCTTC.

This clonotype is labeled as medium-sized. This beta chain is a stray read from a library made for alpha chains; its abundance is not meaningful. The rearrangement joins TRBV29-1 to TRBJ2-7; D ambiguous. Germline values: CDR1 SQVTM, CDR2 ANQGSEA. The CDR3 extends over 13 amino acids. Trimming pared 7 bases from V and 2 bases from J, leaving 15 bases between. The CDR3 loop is CSARTIPTYEQYF. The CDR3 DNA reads TGCAGCGCTCGTACCATTCCAACCTACGAGCAGTACTTC.

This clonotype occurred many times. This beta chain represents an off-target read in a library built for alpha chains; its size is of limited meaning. The CDR3 bases are TGCAGTGCTAGAGTACGGGGGGGGAGCTCCTACGAGCAGTACTTC. This gives the protein CSARVRGGSSYEQYF. The chain is built from TRBV20-1 and TRBJ2-7, with 8 positions matching TRBD2. Trimming removed 1 base from V and 0 bases from J; junction bases left unmatched: 5. Looked up from germline, CDR1 is DFQATT and CDR2 is SNEGSKA (reference sequence). The length of the CDR3 is 15 residues.

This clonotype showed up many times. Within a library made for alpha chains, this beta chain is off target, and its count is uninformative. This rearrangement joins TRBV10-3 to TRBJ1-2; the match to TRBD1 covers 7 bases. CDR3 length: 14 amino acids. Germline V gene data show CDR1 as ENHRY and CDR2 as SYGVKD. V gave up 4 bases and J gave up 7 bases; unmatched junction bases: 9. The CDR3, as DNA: TGTGCCATCAGTGGGCCGGGACAGCTCGGTGGCTACACCTTC. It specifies CAISGPGQLGGYTF.

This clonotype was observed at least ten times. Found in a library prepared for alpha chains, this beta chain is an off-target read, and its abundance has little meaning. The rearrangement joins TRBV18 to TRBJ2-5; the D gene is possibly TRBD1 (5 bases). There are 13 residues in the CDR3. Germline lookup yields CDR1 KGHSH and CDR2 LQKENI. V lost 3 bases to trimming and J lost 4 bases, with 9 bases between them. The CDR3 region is CASSPLQGETQYF. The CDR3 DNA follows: TGTGCCAGCTCACCCCTGCAGGGAGAGACCCAGTACTTC.

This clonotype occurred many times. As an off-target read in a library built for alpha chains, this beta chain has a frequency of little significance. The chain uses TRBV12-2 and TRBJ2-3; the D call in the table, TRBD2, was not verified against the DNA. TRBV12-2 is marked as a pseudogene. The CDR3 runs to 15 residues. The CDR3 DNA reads TGTGCAAGTCGCCTAGCGGGAGCGGGCACAGATACGCAGTATTTT. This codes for CASRLAGAGTDTQYF.

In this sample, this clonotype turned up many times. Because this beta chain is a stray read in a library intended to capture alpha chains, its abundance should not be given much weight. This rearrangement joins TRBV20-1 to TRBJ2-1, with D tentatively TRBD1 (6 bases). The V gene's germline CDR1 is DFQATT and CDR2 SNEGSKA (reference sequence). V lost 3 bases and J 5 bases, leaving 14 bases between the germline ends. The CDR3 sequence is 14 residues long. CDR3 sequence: CSASRPGADNEQFF. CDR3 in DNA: TGCAGTGCTAGTCGGCCAGGGGCGGACAATGAGCAGTTCTTC.

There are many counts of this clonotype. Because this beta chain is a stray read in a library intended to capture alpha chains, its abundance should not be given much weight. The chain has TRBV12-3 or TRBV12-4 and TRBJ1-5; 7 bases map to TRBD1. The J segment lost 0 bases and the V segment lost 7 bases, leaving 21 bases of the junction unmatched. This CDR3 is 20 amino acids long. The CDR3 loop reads CASTRGGKTGSSISNQPQHF. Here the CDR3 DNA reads TGTGCCAGCACCAGAGGGGGAAAGACAGGGTCAAGTATTAGCAATCAGCCCCAGCATTTT.

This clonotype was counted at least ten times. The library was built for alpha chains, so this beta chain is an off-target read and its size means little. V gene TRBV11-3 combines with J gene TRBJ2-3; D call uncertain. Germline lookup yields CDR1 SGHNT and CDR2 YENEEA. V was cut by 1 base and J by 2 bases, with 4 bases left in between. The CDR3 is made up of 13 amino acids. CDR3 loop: CASSLADTDTQYF. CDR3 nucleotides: TGTGCCAGCAGCTTAGCGGACACAGATACGCAGTATTTT.

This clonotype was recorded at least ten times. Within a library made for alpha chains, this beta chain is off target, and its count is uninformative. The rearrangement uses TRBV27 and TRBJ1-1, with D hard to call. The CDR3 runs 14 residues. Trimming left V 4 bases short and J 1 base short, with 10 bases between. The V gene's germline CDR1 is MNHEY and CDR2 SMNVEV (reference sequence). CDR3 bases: TGTGCCAGCAGTTACGGTCCTCCGAACACTGAAGCTTTCTTT. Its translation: CASSYGPPNTEAFF.

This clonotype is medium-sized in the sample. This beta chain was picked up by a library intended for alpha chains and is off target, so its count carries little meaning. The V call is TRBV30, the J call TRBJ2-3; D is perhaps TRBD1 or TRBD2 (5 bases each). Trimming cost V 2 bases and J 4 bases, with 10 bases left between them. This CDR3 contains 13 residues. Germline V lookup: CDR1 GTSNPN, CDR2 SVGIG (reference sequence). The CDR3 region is CAWSRGPSDTQYF. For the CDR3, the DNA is TGTGCCTGGAGTAGGGGACCTTCAGATACGCAGTATTTT.

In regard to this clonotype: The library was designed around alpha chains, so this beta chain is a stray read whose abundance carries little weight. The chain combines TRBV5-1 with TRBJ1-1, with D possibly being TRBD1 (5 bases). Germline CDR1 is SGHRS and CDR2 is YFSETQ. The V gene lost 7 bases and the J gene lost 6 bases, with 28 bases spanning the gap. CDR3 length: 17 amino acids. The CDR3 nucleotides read TGCGCCAGCGCTTCCGGGGCCAGAGGGGTAGGATTCGCTGAAGCTTTCTTT. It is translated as CASASGARGVGFAEAFF.

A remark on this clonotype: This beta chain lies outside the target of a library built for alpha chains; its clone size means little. CDR3 sequence: CASSQDDRSGANVLTF. In nucleotides, the CDR3 is TGTGCCAGCAGCCAAGACGACCGTTCCGGGGCCAACGTCCTGACTTTC. The chain couples TRBV4-2 to TRBJ2-6, with D unclear. CDR3 size: 16 residues. CDR1 is LGHNA, CDR2 YNFKEQ, per germline. V lost 0 bases to trimming and J lost 4 bases, with 10 bases between them.

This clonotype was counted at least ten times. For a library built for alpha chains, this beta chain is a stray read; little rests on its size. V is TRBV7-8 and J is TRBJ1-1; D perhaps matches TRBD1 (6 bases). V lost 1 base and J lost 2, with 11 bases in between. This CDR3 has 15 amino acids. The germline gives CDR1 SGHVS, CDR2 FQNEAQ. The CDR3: CASSLDGGANTEAFF. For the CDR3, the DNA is TGTGCCAGCAGCTTAGATGGGGGCGCAAACACTGAAGCTTTCTTT.

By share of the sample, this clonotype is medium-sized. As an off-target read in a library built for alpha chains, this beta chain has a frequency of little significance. The CDR3 DNA follows: TGTGCCAGCAGCCAGCGGACCTACTCCTACGAGCAGTACTTC. This gives the protein CASSQRTYSYEQYF. The gene calls are TRBV14 and TRBJ2-7; D gene ambiguous. This CDR3 is 14 amino acids long. Germline CDR1 and CDR2: SGHDN and FVKESK. Trimming left V 3 bases short and J 0 bases short, with 9 bases between.

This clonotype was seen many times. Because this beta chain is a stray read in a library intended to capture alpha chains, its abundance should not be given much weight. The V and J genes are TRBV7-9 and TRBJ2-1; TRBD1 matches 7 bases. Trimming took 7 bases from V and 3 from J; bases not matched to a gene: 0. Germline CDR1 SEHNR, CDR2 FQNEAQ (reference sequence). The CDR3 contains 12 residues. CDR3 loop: CASTGGYNEQFF. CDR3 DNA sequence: TGTGCCAGCACAGGGGGCTACAATGAGCAGTTCTTC.

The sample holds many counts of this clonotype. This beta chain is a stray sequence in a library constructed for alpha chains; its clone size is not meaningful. The CDR3 sequence is CSARDLAGGGYEAFF. As DNA, the CDR3 is TGCAGTGCTAGAGATCTTGCAGGGGGCGGCTATGAAGCTTTCTTT. This sequence joins TRBV20-1 and TRBJ1-1; TRBD1 matches at 8 bases. There are 15 residues in the CDR3. J gave up 7 bases and V 0 bases, and 10 bases lay outside the gene matches. Germline V lookup: CDR1 DFQATT, CDR2 SNEGSKA (reference sequence).